One sample yielded the 14 T cell receptor beta chains listed below, sequenced in a study of cytomegalovirus exposure and HLA in healthy donors. The study ran its PCR with 60 Vbeta and 13 Jbeta primers. Data came from immunoSEQ multiplex PCR; TCRdb stores just in-frame clones and leaves some out. In the table there are about 270,000 clones, under 80% of which are singletons. The sample was PBMCs. The receptors were sampled from a female donor in good health and CMV-seronegative.

This clone appeared once. CDR3 in DNA: TGTGCCAGCCGGCAGGGCCTAAATTCACCCCTCCACTTT. This encodes CASRQGLNSPLHF. This rearrangement joins TRBV6-4 to TRBJ1-6; tentative D call: TRBD1 (5 bases). CDR1 is MRHNA, CDR2 SNTAGT, per germline. V was clipped by 8 bases and J by 7 bases, with 12 bases between them. The CDR3 has 13 residues.

The rearrangement links TRBV19 to TRBJ2-5; 9 nucleotides line up with TRBD2. Germline loops: CDR1 LNHDA, CDR2 SQIVND (reference sequence). V lost 5 bases to trimming and J lost 4 bases; unmatched junction nucleotides: 8. The CDR3 loop spans 15 amino acids. CDR3: CASSHSSGRTETQYF. CDR3 DNA sequence: TGTGCCAGTAGTCACAGTAGCGGGAGAACAGAGACCCAGTACTTC.

The J gene is TRBJ2-6, the V gene TRBV6-1; 9 positions match TRBD1. V trimming: 4 bases; J trimming: 0 bases; junction bases outside the gene matches: 4. Germline V gene data show CDR1 as MNHNS and CDR2 as SASEGT. This CDR3 has 17 amino acids. This CDR3 is CASSAGTGPSGANVLTF. In DNA, the CDR3 is TGTGCCAGCAGTGCCGGGACAGGGCCCTCTGGGGCCAACGTCCTGACTTTC.

This clone occurred once. The rearrangement links TRBV5-1 to TRBJ2-7; a weak D match, TRBD1 (7 bases). Germline CDR1 SGHRS, CDR2 YFSETQ. Trimming removed 5 bases at V and 4 bases at J, with 22 bases between. This CDR3 has 16 amino acids. The CDR3 region is CASSQESGGTRYEQYF. CDR3 bases: TGCGCCAGCAGTCAAGAATCAGGGGGGACCAGGTACGAGCAGTACTTC.

The gene calls are TRBV27 and TRBJ2-7, with 8 bases identical to TRBD1. This CDR3 is 13 amino acids long. Looked up from germline, CDR1 is MNHEY and CDR2 is SMNVEV (reference sequence). J was trimmed by 6 bases and V by 5 bases; bases with no gene match: 6. The CDR3 is CASSPGQVGEQYF. CDR3 in DNA: TGTGCCAGCAGTCCGGGACAGGTGGGCGAGCAGTACTTC.

The chain links TRBV19 to TRBJ2-7; possible D gene TRBD1, 5 bases. Germline V lookup: CDR1 LNHDA, CDR2 SQIVND (reference sequence). The V gene lost 4 bases and the J gene lost 0 bases, with 10 bases spanning the gap. The CDR3 is 14 residues long. CDR3 region: CASSKRQTSYEQYF. The CDR3 region has the DNA TGTGCCAGTAGTAAGCGACAGACCTCCTACGAGCAGTACTTC.

For this clone: The germline gene is not matched at one end of the junction; a read error may be the cause. The chain is built from TRBV7-9 and TRBJ1-1, with a tentative D call TRBD1 (6 bases). The CDR3 runs to 14 residues. The germline V gene encodes CDR1 SEHNR and CDR2 FQNEAQ (reference sequence). CDR3 region: CSSRDMTGRTEAFF. As DNA, the CDR3 is TGTTCCAGCAGGGATATGACAGGTCGGACTGAAGCTTTCTTT.

The rearrangement joins TRBV7-9 to TRBJ2-5; tentatively, D is TRBD2 (7 bases). CDR3 length equals 15 residues. Trimming pared 6 bases from V and 2 bases from J, leaving 16 bases between. The germline CDR1 and CDR2 sequences are SEHNR and FQNEAQ (reference sequence). CDR3 sequence: CASSLLGGPQETQYF. As DNA, the CDR3 is TGTGCCAGCAGTCTGCTCGGGGGGCCACAAGAGACCCAGTACTTC. Full variable domain (remainder filled in from reference TRBV7-9 and TRBJ2-5): DTGVSQNPRHKITKRGQNVTFRCDPISEHNRLYWYRQTLGQGPEFLTYFQNEAQLEKSRLLSDRFSAERPKGSFSTLEIQRTEQGDSAMYLCASSLLGGPQETQYFGPGTRLLVL.

This chain joins TRBV28 and TRBJ1-4, with 11 bases fitting TRBD1. The CDR3 loop spans 15 amino acids. J was trimmed by 10 bases and V by 3 bases; bases with no gene match: 7. Germline V lookup: CDR1 MDHEN, CDR2 SYDVKM. The CDR3 nucleotides are TGTGCCAGCAGTTTTAGGACAGGGGGCCAAGTAAAACTGTTTTTT. Encoded protein: CASSFRTGGQVKLFF.

This chain connects TRBV7-2 to TRBJ1-2, with D uncertain. Trimming shortened V by 2 bases and J by 3 bases, and 13 bases separated the two germline ends. The germline CDR1 and CDR2 sequences are SGHTA and FQGNSA. The CDR3 loop spans 15 amino acids. The chain's CDR3 is CASSLRGMTYYGYTF. The CDR3 DNA follows: TGTGCCAGCAGCTTAAGAGGGATGACATACTATGGCTACACCTTC. Combining the CDR3 with reference TRBV7-2 and TRBJ1-2 gives the whole variable domain GAGVSQSPSNKVTEKGKDVELRCDPISGHTALYWYRQSLGQGLEFLIYFQGNSAPDKSGLPSDRFSAERTGGSVSTLTIQRTQQEDSAVYLCASSLRGMTYYGYTFGSGTRLTVV.

Comments on this clone: One end of the junction is discordant with germline, which a read error may explain. This chain uses TRBV7-7 with TRBJ2-5; TRBD2 agrees at 13 bases. Germline V gene lookup returns CDR1 SSHAT and CDR2 FNYEAQ (reference sequence). The CDR3 is 17 residues long. The CDR3 region is CASSLRLAGGGRETQYF. CDR3 sequence (DNA): TGTGCTAGCAGCTTGCGACTAGCGGGAGGCGGGAGAGAGACCCAGTACTTC.

The chain uses TRBV27 and TRBJ1-1, with a tentative D call TRBD1 (6 bases). The CDR3 totals 13 residues. The V end was cut by 3 bases, the J end by 4 bases, with 9 bases between. Germline CDR1 and CDR2: MNHEY and SMNVEV (reference sequence). This chain's CDR3 is CASSFLGGTEAFF. DNA of the CDR3: TGTGCCAGCAGTTTTTTAGGGGGCACTGAAGCTTTCTTT.

Comment on this clone: One junction end disagrees with the germline gene, perhaps due to a read error. The chain links TRBV2 to TRBJ1-3, with 8 bases matching TRBD1. The germline V gene encodes CDR1 SNHLY and CDR2 FYNNEI. There are 13 residues in the CDR3. CDR3 coding DNA: TGTGCCAGCAGTGAAGAGGGCTATACAGGGGGTCATTTT. Translated: CASSEEGYTGGHF.

V and J are TRBV7-9 and TRBJ2-3; TRBD2 agrees at 7 bases. This CDR3 region has 13 residues. CDR1 is SEHNR, CDR2 FQNEAQ, per germline (reference sequence). V was pared by 6 bases and J by 4 bases, with 4 bases of the junction left unmatched. CDR3 nucleotide sequence: TGTGCCAGCAGTGGGAGGGAGTCAGATACGCAGTATTTT. Translated, it gives CASSGRESDTQYF. Looking up the rest from reference TRBV7-9 and TRBJ2-3 gives the full variable domain: DTGVSQNPRHKITKRGQNVTFRCDPISEHNRLYWYRQTLGQGPEFLTYFQNEAQLEKSRLLSDRFSAERPKGSFSTLEIQRTEQGDSAMYLCASSGRESDTQYFGPGTRLTVL.